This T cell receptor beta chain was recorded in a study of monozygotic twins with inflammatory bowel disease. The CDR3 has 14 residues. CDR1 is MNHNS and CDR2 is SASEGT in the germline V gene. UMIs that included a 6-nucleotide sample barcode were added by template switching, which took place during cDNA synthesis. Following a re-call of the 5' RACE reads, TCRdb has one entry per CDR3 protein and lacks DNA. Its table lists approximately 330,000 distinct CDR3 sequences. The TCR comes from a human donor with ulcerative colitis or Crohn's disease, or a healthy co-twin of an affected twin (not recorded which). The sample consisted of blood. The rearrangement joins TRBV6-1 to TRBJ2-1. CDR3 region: CASSAEWERNEQFF.